This T cell receptor (beta chain) was documented in a study of cytomegalovirus exposure and HLA in healthy donors. The PCR made use of 60 Vbeta and 13 Jbeta primers. This table comes from immunoSEQ multiplex PCR, and its TCRdb copy is limited to in-frame clones, with some not included. The table for this sample gives about 46,000 clones. Note on this clone: No antigen is known for it.

The CDR3 runs to 14 residues. Germline CDR1 reads MNHNS; CDR2 reads SASEGT. V was clipped by 3 bases and J by 1 base, with 9 bases between them. Study-wide results and caveats: Many donors shared some public TCRs, even though most TCR sequences were rare. The study assumed roughly uniform donor sequencing depth for presence/absence analyses.

Sequencing was carried out using PBMCs. This clonotype originated in a woman aged 40 to 55 in good health and CMV-seronegative. The rearrangement links TRBV6-1 to TRBJ1-1; D is unresolved. The CDR3 is CASSEPRGNTEAFF. The CDR3 region has the DNA TGTGCCAGCAGTGAGCCGCGAGGGAACACTGAAGCTTTCTTT.